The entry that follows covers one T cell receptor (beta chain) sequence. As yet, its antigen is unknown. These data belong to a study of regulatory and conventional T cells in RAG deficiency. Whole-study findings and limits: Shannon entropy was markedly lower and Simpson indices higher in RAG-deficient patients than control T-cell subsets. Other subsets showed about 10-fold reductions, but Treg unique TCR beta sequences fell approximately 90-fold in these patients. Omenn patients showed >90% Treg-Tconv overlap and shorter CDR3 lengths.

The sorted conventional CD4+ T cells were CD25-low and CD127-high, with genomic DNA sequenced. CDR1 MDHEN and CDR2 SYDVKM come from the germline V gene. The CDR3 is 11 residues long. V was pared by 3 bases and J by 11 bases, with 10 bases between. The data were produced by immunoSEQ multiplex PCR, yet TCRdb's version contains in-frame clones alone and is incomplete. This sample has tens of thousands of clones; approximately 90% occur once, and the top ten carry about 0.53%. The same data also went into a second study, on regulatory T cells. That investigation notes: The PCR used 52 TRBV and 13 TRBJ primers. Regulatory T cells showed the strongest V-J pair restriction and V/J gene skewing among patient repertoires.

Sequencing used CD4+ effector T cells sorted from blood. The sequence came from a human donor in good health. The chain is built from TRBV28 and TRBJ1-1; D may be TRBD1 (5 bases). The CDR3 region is CASSLREGAFF. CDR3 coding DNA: TGTGCCAGCAGTTTGAGGGAGGGGGCTTTCTTT.